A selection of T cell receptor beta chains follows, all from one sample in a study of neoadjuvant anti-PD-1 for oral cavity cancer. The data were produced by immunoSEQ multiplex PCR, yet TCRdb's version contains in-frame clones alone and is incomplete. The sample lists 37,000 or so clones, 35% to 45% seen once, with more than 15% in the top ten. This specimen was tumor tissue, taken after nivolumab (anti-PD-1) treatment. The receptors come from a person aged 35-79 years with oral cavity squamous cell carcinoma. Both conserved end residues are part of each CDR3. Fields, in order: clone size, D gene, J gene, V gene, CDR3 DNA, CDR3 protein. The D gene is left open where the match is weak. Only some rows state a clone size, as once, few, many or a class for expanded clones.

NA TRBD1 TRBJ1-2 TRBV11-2 TGTGCCAGCAGCTCAACAGGGGGCGCGGGTGGCTACACCTTC CASSSTGGAGGYTF
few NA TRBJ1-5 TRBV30 TGTGCCTGGGGTGCGCAGGGCAATCAGCCCCAGCATTTT CAWGAQGNQPQHF
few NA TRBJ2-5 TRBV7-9 TGTGCCAGCAGCTCCCCCAGCCAAGAGACCCAGTACTTC CASSSPSQETQYF
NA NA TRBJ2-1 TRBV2 TGTGCCAGCAAAACCGACAGGTACAATGAGCAGTTCTTC CASKTDRYNEQFF
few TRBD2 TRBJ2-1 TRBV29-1 TGCAGCGTTGTGGGACTAGCGAGCCCTAATGGTGAGCAGTTCTTC CSVVGLASPNGEQFF
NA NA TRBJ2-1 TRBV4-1 TGCGCCAGCAGCCAATTAGGCTTGGAGAGCAATGAGCAGTTCTTC CASSQLGLESNEQFF
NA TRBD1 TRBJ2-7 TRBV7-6 TGTGCCAGCAGGGCGGGACAGGAGGTCTCCTACGAGCAGTACTTC CASRAGQEVSYEQYF
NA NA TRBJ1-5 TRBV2 TGTGCCAGCAGTGATCAGGCCGCAGGTCAGCCCCAGCATTTT CASSDQAAGQPQHF
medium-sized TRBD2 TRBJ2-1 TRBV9 TGTGCCAGCAGCGGATGGGGGGGTGAGCAGTTCTTC CASSGWGGEQFF
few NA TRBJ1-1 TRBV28 TGTGCCAGCAGTTTTAGGGTTTCTCAAGCTTTCTTT CASSFRVSQAFF
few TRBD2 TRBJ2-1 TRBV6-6 TGTGCCAGCAACAGCGGGGTCGCGAATGAGCAGTTCTTC CASNSGVANEQFF
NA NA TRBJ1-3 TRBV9 TGTGCCAGCAGCGTAACGGGGACCGAAGCAGGACCTGGAAACACCATATATTTT CASSVTGTEAGPGNTIYF
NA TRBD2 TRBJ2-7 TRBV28 TGTGCCAGCGGCGGGAGGGGTTATGAGCAGTACTTC CASGGRGYEQYF
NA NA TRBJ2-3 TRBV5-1 TGCGCCAGCAGCTTGATCGGGGGATTCACAGATACGCAGTATTTT CASSLIGGFTDTQYF
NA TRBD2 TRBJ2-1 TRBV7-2 TGTGCCAGCAGCTTGGCTAGCGGGGGGCTAAATGAGCAGTTCTTC CASSLASGGLNEQFF
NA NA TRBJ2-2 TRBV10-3 TGTGCCATCAGGCCTCAGACCGGGGAGCTGTTTTTT CAIRPQTGELFF
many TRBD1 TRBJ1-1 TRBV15 TGTGCCACCAGCAGACCCGGGACAGGTAACACTGAAGCTTTCTTT CATSRPGTGNTEAFF
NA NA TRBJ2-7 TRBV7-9 TGTGCCAGCAGCCTACAGGGAGGCGAGCAGTACTTC CASSLQGGEQYF
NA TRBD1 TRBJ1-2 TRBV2 TGTGCCAGCAGGGGACAGGCGGAGGCGGGCTACACCTTC CASRGQAEAGYTF
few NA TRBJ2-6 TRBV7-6 TGTGCCAGCAGCTTAGAAGGGGCTGGGGCCAACGTCCTGACTTTC CASSLEGAGANVLTF
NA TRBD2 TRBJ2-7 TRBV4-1 TGCGCCAGCAGCCAAGAGGGTGGAAGGGCGGGAGCGGCCTACGAGCAGTACTTC CASSQEGGRAGAAYEQYF
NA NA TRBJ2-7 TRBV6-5 TGTGCCAGCAGATGGGGACCACTACCCTACGAGCAGTACTTC CASRWGPLPYEQYF
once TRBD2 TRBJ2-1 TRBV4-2 TGTGCCAGCAGCCAAGACGCCGTAGGCCTAGCGGGGTACAATGAGCAGTTCTTC CASSQDAVGLAGYNEQFF
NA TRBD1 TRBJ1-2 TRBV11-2 TGTGCCAGCAGCAGACAGGGGAACGGCTACACCTTC CASSRQGNGYTF
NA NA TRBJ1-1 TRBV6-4 TGTGCCAGCAGGGGATATAACACTGAAGCTTTCTTT CASRGYNTEAFF
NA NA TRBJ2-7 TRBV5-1 TGCGCCAGCAGCAGCCGGGACATGACCTACGAGCAGTACTTC CASSSRDMTYEQYF
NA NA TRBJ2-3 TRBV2 TGTGCCAGCAGTGTTGGGGGCGCGCCCACAGATACGCAGTATTTT CASSVGGAPTDTQYF
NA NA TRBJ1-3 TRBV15 TGTGCCACCAGCAGAGATTGGGCTGACACCATATATTTT CATSRDWADTIYF
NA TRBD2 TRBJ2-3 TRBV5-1 TGCGCCAGCAGCCTGTGGACTAGCGGGAGGACGGAGAGCACAGATACGCAGTATTTT CASSLWTSGRTESTDTQYF
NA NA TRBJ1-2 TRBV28 TGTGCCAACGGAGGGGGGGCCTATGGCTACACCTTC CANGGGAYGYTF
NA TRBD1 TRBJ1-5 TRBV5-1 TGCGCCAGCAGCTTGTCCGCACAGGGGGACCCTTATAGCAATCAGCCCCAGCATTTT CASSLSAQGDPYSNQPQHF
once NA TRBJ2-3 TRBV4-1 TGCGCCAGCAGCCCAGGACCCACGGGGGATACGCAGTATTTT CASSPGPTGDTQYF
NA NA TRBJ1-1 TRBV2 TGTGCCAGCAACGACCTGATGAACACTGAAGCTTTCTTT CASNDLMNTEAFF
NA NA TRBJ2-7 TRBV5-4 TGTGCCAGCAGCTTAGCCTTCGGGGGATACGAGCAGTACTTC CASSLAFGGYEQYF
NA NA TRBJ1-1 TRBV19 TGTGCCAGTAGGCCGGGTTGGAGGGCTGAAGCTTTCTTT CASRPGWRAEAFF
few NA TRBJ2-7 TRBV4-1 TGCGCCAGCAGCCAAGAGTCGGGACTCCCCGGCCACGAGCAGTACTTC CASSQESGLPGHEQYF
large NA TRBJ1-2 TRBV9 TGTGCCAGCATGGGGGGCGGAGGCTACACCTTC CASMGGGGYTF
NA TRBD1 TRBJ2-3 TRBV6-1 TGTGCCAGCAGTGACAGGGGGCCCACAGATACGCAGTATTTT CASSDRGPTDTQYF
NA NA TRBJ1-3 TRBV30 TGTGCCTGGAGTGTACGTTGGTACGGAAACACCATATATTTT CAWSVRWYGNTIYF
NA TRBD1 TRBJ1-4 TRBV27 TGTGCCAGCGCCGGGACAGGGGTTACAACTAATGAAAAACTGTTTTTT CASAGTGVTTNEKLFF
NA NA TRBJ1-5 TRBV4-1 TGCGCCAGCAGCCAAGTTAGAAGTGGGGGATCTCAGCCCCAGCATTTT CASSQVRSGGSQPQHF
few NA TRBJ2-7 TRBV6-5 TGTGCCAGCACCGTAAGGGTAGGGGGGGGATACGAGCAGTACTTC CASTVRVGGGYEQYF
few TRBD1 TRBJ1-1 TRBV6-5 TGTGCCAGCAGTGTCCAGGGGGGTTTCACTGAAGCTTTCTTT CASSVQGGFTEAFF
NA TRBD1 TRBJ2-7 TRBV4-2 TGTGCCAGCAGCTCCGGGACAGGGGTGAACGAGCAGTACTTC CASSSGTGVNEQYF
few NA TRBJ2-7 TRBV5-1 TGCGCCAGCAGCTGGGACACAGGCGAGCAGTACTTC CASSWDTGEQYF